This is a list of T cell receptor beta chains from one sample in a study of blood T cell repertoires in COVID-19. Profiled with immunoSEQ multiplex PCR; TCRdb holds only in-frame clones, not every one. In the table there are approximately 300,000 clones, just over 85% of which are singletons. Sequencing used PBMCs or T cells enriched from blood (not recorded which). The receptors were gathered from a woman younger than 35 who had recovered from COVID-19. Each CDR3 is given with its conserved first and last residue. The D gene is left open where the match is weak.

v_call	j_call	d_call	cdr3_aa
TRBV30	TRBJ1-2	NA	CACRGTRNGYTF
TRBV5-1	TRBJ1-2	NA	CASSLAGGQPRYGYTF
TRBV7-9	TRBJ2-7	NA	CASSSYASTRPYEQYF
TRBV12-5	TRBJ2-7	NA	CASGLAGSYEQYF
TRBV5-6	TRBJ1-1	NA	CASSIRRAREAFF
TRBV9	TRBJ1-2	NA	CASSPFPTYGYTF
TRBV14	TRBJ1-1	TRBD1	CASSGRDRVGTEAFF
TRBV7-2	TRBJ2-7	TRBD1	CASSLTGLSHEQYF
TRBV30	TRBJ2-5	TRBD2	CAWETGTSGETQYF
TRBV19	TRBJ2-3	TRBD1	CASRERDRADTQYF
TRBV11-2	TRBJ2-1	TRBD1	CASSLLTGGLWHNEQFF
TRBV2	TRBJ1-3	NA	CASSVPRGQGNTIYF
TRBV12-3/TRBV12-4	TRBJ1-2	TRBD1	CASGRTGSGYTF
TRBV7-9	TRBJ2-2	NA	CASSVATGGDTGELFF
TRBV5-4	TRBJ2-7	TRBD2	CASSLAGGVYEQYF
TRBV7-9	TRBJ2-1	NA	CASSPRGGAHNEQFF
TRBV6-1	TRBJ1-1	NA	CASSESMGAVTEAFF
TRBV28	TRBJ1-2	NA	CASTVDFAANYGYTF
TRBV11-2	TRBJ2-5	TRBD2	CASSILSGGPQETQYF
TRBV27	TRBJ1-1	NA	CASSLSVWNTEAFF
TRBV12-3/TRBV12-4	TRBJ1-6	TRBD1	CASSWTGVSPLHF
TRBV2	TRBJ1-4	TRBD1	CASRLTGATNEKLFF
TRBV11-2	TRBJ2-3	NA	CASSYSATPGDTQYF
TRBV30	TRBJ2-1	TRBD2	CAWSVEGLAGNNEQFF
TRBV13	TRBJ1-2	NA	CASTLGVGNYYYGYTF